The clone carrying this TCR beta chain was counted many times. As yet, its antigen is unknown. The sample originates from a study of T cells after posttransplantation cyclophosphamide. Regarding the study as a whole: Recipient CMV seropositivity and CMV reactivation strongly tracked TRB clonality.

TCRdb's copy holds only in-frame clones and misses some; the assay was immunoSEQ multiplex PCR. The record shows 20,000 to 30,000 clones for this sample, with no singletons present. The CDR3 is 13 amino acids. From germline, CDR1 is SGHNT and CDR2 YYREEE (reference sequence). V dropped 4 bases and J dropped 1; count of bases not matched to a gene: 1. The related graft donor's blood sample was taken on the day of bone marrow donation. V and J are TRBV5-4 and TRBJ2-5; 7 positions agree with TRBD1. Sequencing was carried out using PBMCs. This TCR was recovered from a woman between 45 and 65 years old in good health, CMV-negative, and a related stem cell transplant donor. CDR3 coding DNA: TGTGCCAGCAGCAGGGACAGCCAAGAGACCCAGTACTTC. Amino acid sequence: CASSRDSQETQYF.